The next 28 T cell receptor beta chains were all read from a single sample in a study of patients and donors after allogeneic stem cell transplantation. TCRdb ran MiXCR on the RT-PCR reads and lists one entry per CDR3 protein. The sample yields some 960,000 distinct CDR3 sequences, around 17% seen once. The specimen was blood, either unsorted or a sorted T cell fraction (not recorded which). The origin of the receptors is a human donor who was either an allogeneic HSCT recipient or a stem cell or donor lymphocyte infusion donor (not recorded which). It is not recorded whose cells these are; they may come from a transplant donor.

V usage is TRBV29-1 and J usage is TRBJ2-1, with D possibly being TRBD2 (6 bases). The CDR3 covers 16 residues. Per the germline V gene, CDR1 is SQVTM and CDR2 is ANQGSEA. The V end was cut by 7 bases, the J end by 3 bases, with 22 bases between. CDR3 sequence reads: CSAHIWTGTGYNEQFF. The DNA for the CDR3 is TGCAGCGCCCATATATGGACCGGGACTGGCTACAATGAGCAGTTCTTC.

This clonotype was detected only a few times. The V and J genes are TRBV6-1 and TRBJ1-1, with a weak D call TRBD1 (5 bases). Trimming removed 6 bases from V and 1 base from J, with 12 bases in between. CDR3 length equals 14 residues. Germline V CDR1 and CDR2: MNHNS, SASEGT. As DNA, the CDR3 is TGTGCCAGCAGCCCAGGGTCGGCGAACACTGAAGCTTTCTTT. Encoded protein: CASSPGSANTEAFF.

This clonotype occurred many times. A junction end diverges from the germline sequence, so it may reflect a read error. This chain joins TRBV5-1 and TRBJ2-2; D not resolved. Germline lookup yields CDR1 SGHRS and CDR2 YFSETQ. CDR3 size: 13 residues. In nucleotides, the CDR3 is TGTGCCAGCAGCTTAGTGGGGACCGGGGAGCTGTTTTTT. Translated, it gives CASSLVGTGELFF.

This clonotype was counted between two and nine times. This chain links TRBV6-5 with TRBJ2-3, with a possible D match to TRBD2 (6 bases). The CDR3 runs 16 residues. Germline V gives CDR1 MNHEY, CDR2 SVGAGI. The V end lost 2 bases, the J end lost 6 bases, and 18 bases lay between the germline ends. The CDR3 DNA is TGTGCCAGCAGTTACCTAGCTAGCGCGCCAATGGATACGCAGTATTTT. Translated, it gives CASSYLASAPMDTQYF.

This clonotype was seen only a few times. The junction and the germline gene differ at one end; a read error may be behind it. The chain joins TRBV3-1 to TRBJ1-5, with 10 bases matching TRBD1. The CDR3 totals 16 residues. Per germline, CDR1 LGHDT and CDR2 YNNKEL (reference sequence). The CDR3 loop is CASSQTPTGGKQPQHF. In DNA form, the CDR3 reads TGTGCCAGCAGCCAAACCCCGACAGGGGGCAAACAGCCCCAGCATTTT.

A few counts support this clonotype. J is TRBJ1-6 and V is TRBV20-1, with 7 nucleotides matching TRBD1. The ends lost 0 bases at V and 7 bases at J; junction bases unmatched: 6. Germline V gene data show CDR1 as DFQATT and CDR2 as SNEGSKA (reference sequence). CDR3 length equals 15 residues. The CDR3 sequence: CSARDRGRGNSPLHF. The DNA of the CDR3 is TGCAGTGCTAGAGATCGAGGCAGGGGGAATTCACCCCTCCACTTT.

This clonotype showed up just a few times. The gene calls are TRBV30 and TRBJ2-7; TRBD2 is a possible D gene (5 bases). The germline gives CDR1 GTSNPN, CDR2 SVGIG (reference sequence). This CDR3 comprises 13 residues. V gave up 0 bases and J gave up 12 bases, with 18 bases separating them. As DNA, the CDR3 is TGTGCCTGGAGTGTAGGACTTCCAGCGGCCTTGTACTTC. It is translated as CAWSVGLPAALYF.

The chain has TRBV11-2 and TRBJ1-1; D remains unclear. The CDR3 has 14 amino acids. The V end was cut by 1 base, the J end by 6 bases, with 12 bases between. In germline, CDR1 is SGHAT, CDR2 FQNNGV. DNA for the CDR3: TGTGCCAGCAGCTTAGTCTCTGCTGGGTCTGAAGCTTTCTTT. Residues: CASSLVSAGSEAFF.

The chain links TRBV20-1 to TRBJ2-2; 8 bases align to TRBD2. This CDR3 is built from 16 residues. CDR1 is DFQATT and CDR2 is SNEGSKA in the germline V gene (reference sequence). The CDR3 is CSAPSLSGGNTGELFF. Written as DNA, the CDR3 is TGCAGCGCACCCAGCCTGAGCGGGGGGAACACCGGGGAGCTGTTTTTT.

The J gene is TRBJ1-4, the V gene TRBV20-1; 7 bases are shared with TRBD1. V lost 4 bases and J lost 8; bases outside the gene matches: 10. The CDR3 length is 14 residues. The germline V gene encodes CDR1 DFQATT and CDR2 SNEGSKA (reference sequence). CDR3 in DNA: TGCAGTGCTATCCCACAGGGGAAGGGAGAAAAACTGTTTTTT. As protein: CSAIPQGKGEKLFF.

The chain employs TRBV29-1 and TRBJ1-3; D unclear. CDR3 length: 13 amino acids. Deletions cut 6 bases from V and 0 bases from J, with 9 bases between. Germline V lookup: CDR1 SQVTM, CDR2 ANQGSEA. CDR3 sequence reads: CSVRAYSGNTIYF. The CDR3, as DNA: TGCAGCGTAAGAGCGTACTCTGGAAACACCATATATTTT.

The V gene is TRBV6-5, the J gene TRBJ2-7; D possibly uses TRBD1 or TRBD2 (5 bases each). This CDR3 contains 17 residues. Germline CDR1 MNHEY, CDR2 SVGAGI. The V and J ends lost 0 bases and 3 bases respectively, with 18 bases between them. The CDR3 here is CASSYSMGPGPIYEQYF. DNA of the CDR3: TGTGCCAGCAGTTACTCGATGGGACCGGGACCGATCTACGAGCAGTACTTC.

This clonotype appeared a few times. The chain is built from TRBV29-1 and TRBJ2-2; D is uncertain. Trimming took off 4 bases at V and 1 base at J, with 10 bases between the two ends. Germline CDR1 SQVTM, CDR2 ANQGSEA. The length of the CDR3 is 14 residues. The CDR3 DNA follows: TGCAGCGTTGCCTCTAGACAGAACACCGGGGAGCTGTTTTTT. Encoded protein: CSVASRQNTGELFF.

V gene TRBV20-1 combines with J gene TRBJ2-2; possibly TRBD2 for D (6 bases). V was cut by 5 bases and J by 4 bases, with 11 bases left in between. Germline CDR1 DFQATT, CDR2 SNEGSKA (reference sequence). This CDR3 has 13 residues. Written as DNA, the CDR3 is TGCAGTGCTGCCCTTAGCGGCACCGGGGAGCTGTTTTTT. Its translation: CSAALSGTGELFF.

The gene calls are TRBV4-3 and TRBJ2-3; the match to TRBD2 covers 8 bases. V shed 2 bases and J 4 bases; nucleotides not matched to a gene: 8. CDR1 is LGHNA, CDR2 YSLEER, per germline. The CDR3 consists of 16 residues. CDR3 bases: TGCGCCAGCAGCCAATCACTAGCGGCTTTGTCAGATACGCAGTATTTT. Translated, it gives CASSQSLAALSDTQYF.

This clonotype was counted between two and nine times. This rearrangement joins TRBV7-3 to TRBJ2-5, with D possibly matching TRBD1 (6 bases). The CDR3 is 14 amino acids. The V gene's germline CDR1 is SGHTA and CDR2 FQGTGA. V gave up 5 bases and J gave up 2 bases, with 12 bases separating them. The CDR3 nucleotides read TGTGCCAGCAGCAAAGACAGGTATCAAGAGACCCAGTACTTC. Translation gives CASSKDRYQETQYF.

CDR3 DNA: TGTGCCAGCAGCTCAGAGGCCCTCAATGAGCAGTTCTTC. It specifies CASSSEALNEQFF. This chain joins TRBV7-9 and TRBJ2-1; D not certain. This CDR3 spans 13 amino acids. Deletions cut 4 bases from V and 6 bases from J, with 10 bases between. CDR1 is SEHNR, CDR2 FQNEAQ, per germline (reference sequence).

This clonotype was observed a few times. V gene TRBV6-5 combines with J gene TRBJ1-1; TRBD1 matches at 9 bases. The CDR3 length is 17 residues. V dropped 2 bases and J dropped 1; count of bases not matched to a gene: 8. CDR1 and CDR2 from the germline V gene are MNHEY and SVGAGI. Here the CDR3 reads CASSYRPGQGGNTEAFF. The CDR3 nucleotides read TGTGCCAGCAGTTACCGTCCGGGACAGGGTGGGAACACTGAAGCTTTCTTT.

This clonotype showed up just a few times. The V and J genes are TRBV6-2 or TRBV6-3 and TRBJ2-1, with 8 positions matching TRBD2. The V and J ends lost 8 bases and 1 base, in that order; junction bases with no gene match: 19. Looked up from germline, CDR1 is MNHEY and CDR2 is SVGEGT. The CDR3 has 19 residues. The CDR3 spells CASRPGGGLGLGSYNEQFF. The CDR3, as DNA: TGTGCCAGCCGCCCAGGAGGGGGACTAGGTTTAGGTTCCTACAATGAGCAGTTCTTC.

This clonotype occurred a few times. The chain links TRBV4-3 to TRBJ1-2; D perhaps matches TRBD1 (5 bases). The CDR3 has 14 residues. V was cut by 4 bases and J by 3 bases, with 12 bases left in between. Germline V lookup: CDR1 LGHNA, CDR2 YSLEER. The CDR3 sequence is CASSPNLGDYGYTF. CDR3 DNA sequence: TGCGCCAGCAGCCCCAACCTGGGGGACTATGGCTACACCTTC.

This clonotype was observed a few times. V and J are TRBV9 and TRBJ2-5, with D maybe TRBD2 (7 bases). Germline CDR1 SGDLS, CDR2 YYNGEE. V was shortened by 5 bases and J by 5 bases, with 19 bases between the two germline ends. The length of the CDR3 is 15 residues. The CDR3 loop reads CASRGGLDPRETQYF. For the CDR3, the DNA is TGTGCCAGCAGGGGGGGGCTCGACCCAAGGGAGACCCAGTACTTC.

The chain links TRBV30 to TRBJ1-1; D is unclear. The germline CDR1 and CDR2 sequences are GTSNPN and SVGIG (reference sequence). With 7 bases removed from V and 1 base from J, the gap between germline ends came to 10 bases. The CDR3 totals 12 residues. The CDR3 DNA sequence: TGTGCCTTGTCGACCGAGAACACTGAAGCTTTCTTT. As protein: CALSTENTEAFF.

This clonotype showed up just a few times. Here the CDR3 reads CASSQPRQGGITYEQYF. The CDR3 DNA is TGTGCCAGCAGCCAACCCCGACAGGGGGGGATTACCTACGAGCAGTACTTC. This rearrangement joins TRBV12-3 or TRBV12-4 to TRBJ2-7; 9 bases fit TRBD1. V was clipped by 6 bases and J by 2 bases; unmatched bases: 14. This CDR3 region has 17 residues.

V and J are TRBV4-2 and TRBJ2-1, with 9 bases identical to TRBD2. The V gene end was trimmed by 0 bases and the J gene end by 8 bases; junction bases not matched to a gene: 5. Per germline, CDR1 LGHNA and CDR2 YNFKEQ. The CDR3 covers 15 residues. This CDR3 reads CASSQEGLASDEQFF. The CDR3 DNA follows: TGTGCCAGCAGCCAAGAAGGACTAGCGTCGGATGAGCAGTTCTTC.

This clonotype came up a few times. The CDR3 bases are TGCGCCAGCAGCTGGAAACCCGGGACAGGGGAAGCTTTCTTT. It yields the protein CASSWKPGTGEAFF. The chain recombines TRBV5-1 with TRBJ1-1; 9 nucleotides line up with TRBD1. Germline V lookup: CDR1 SGHRS, CDR2 YFSETQ. V lost 3 bases, J lost 8 bases, and 8 bases stayed unmatched. This CDR3 spans 14 amino acids. Based on the CDR3 plus reference TRBV5-1 and TRBJ1-1, the full variable domain is KAGVTQTPRYLIKTRGQQVTLSCSPISGHRSVSWYQQTPGQGLQFLFEYFSETQRNKGNFPGRFSGRQFSNSRSEMNVSTLELGDSALYLCASSWKPGTGEAFFGQGTRLTVV.

This clonotype has only a few counts. The rearrangement links TRBV29-1 to TRBJ2-7; 10 bases are shared with TRBD2. V trimming: 1 base; J trimming: 0 bases; junction bases outside the gene matches: 0. The germline CDR1 and CDR2 sequences are SQVTM and ANQGSEA. The CDR3 is 14 amino acids. CDR3 loop: CSVEASGSSYEQYF. CDR3 nucleotides: TGCAGCGTTGAAGCTAGCGGGAGCTCCTACGAGCAGTACTTC.

This clonotype was seen only a few times. This chain connects TRBV2 to TRBJ2-1, with TRBD2 as a possible D gene (6 bases). The CDR3 loop spans 16 amino acids. V was clipped by 4 bases and J by 4 bases, with 17 bases between them. CDR1 is SNHLY, CDR2 FYNNEI, per germline. CDR3 sequence reads: CASSGMGGGVYNEQFF. The CDR3 DNA follows: TGTGCCAGCAGTGGGATGGGCGGAGGGGTATACAATGAGCAGTTCTTC.

This clonotype was observed a handful of times. This sequence joins TRBV6-2 or TRBV6-3 and TRBJ2-2, with D perhaps assigned TRBD1 or TRBD2 (5 bases each). The CDR3 loop spans 13 amino acids. Trimming shortened V by 6 bases and J by 5 bases, and 10 bases separated the two germline ends. Germline V gene data show CDR1 as MNHEY and CDR2 as SVGEGT. CDR3: CASSPWGTGELFF. The CDR3 DNA reads as TGTGCCAGCAGCCCTTGGGGGACCGGGGAGCTGTTTTTT.